A single count supports the clone carrying this T cell receptor beta chain. The germline CDR1 and CDR2 sequences are SGHDT and YYEEEE. This CDR3 has 13 amino acids. V lost 2 bases to trimming and J lost 5 bases, with 10 bases between them. In the study's own analysis: Amplification of reference gene primers was used by the study to estimate nucleated cell counts. Sequencing used immunoSEQ multiplex PCR; TCRdb keeps in-frame clones, though not all of them. The DNA gave D and trimming, while V, J and clone size come from that table. Of 95,000 to 150,000 clones in the sample, approximately 87% were seen once. The entry originates in a study of blood T cell repertoires in COVID-19. Study background: Acute and convalescent COVID-19 samples came from the United States, Italy and Spain. PBMCs, B-cell-depleted T cells, or T cells were the source of the cDNA or gDNA that made up the material.

The chain links TRBV5-6 to TRBJ2-5; D is possibly TRBD1 (6 bases). The source of this sequence is a woman between 50 and 59 years old with acute or convalescent COVID-19. The source material was peripheral blood. CDR3 in DNA: TGTGCCAGCAGCTTAGGACAGAGGGAGACCCAGTACTTC. Translation gives CASSLGQRETQYF.